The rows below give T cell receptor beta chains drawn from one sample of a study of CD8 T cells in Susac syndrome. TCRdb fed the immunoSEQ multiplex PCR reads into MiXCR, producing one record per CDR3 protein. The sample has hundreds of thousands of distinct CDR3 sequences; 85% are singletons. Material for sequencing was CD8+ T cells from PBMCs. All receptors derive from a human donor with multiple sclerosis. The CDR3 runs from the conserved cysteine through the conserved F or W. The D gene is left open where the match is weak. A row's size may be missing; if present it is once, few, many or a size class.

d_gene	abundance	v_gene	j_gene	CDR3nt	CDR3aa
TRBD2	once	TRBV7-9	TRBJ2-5	TGTGCCAGCAGCGACGGGATCTCTAGCGGGGGTCACCAAGAGACCCAGTACTTC	CASSDGISSGGHQETQYF
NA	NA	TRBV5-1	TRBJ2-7	TGCGCCAGCAGCCCCGCCGAGGGGGTACTCTCCTACGAGCAGTACTTC	CASSPAEGVLSYEQYF
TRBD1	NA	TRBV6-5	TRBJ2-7	TGTGCCAGCAGTACCTACAGGGGCTACGAGCAGTACTTC	CASSTYRGYEQYF
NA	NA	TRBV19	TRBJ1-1	TGTGCCAGTAGTCCCAGGACAGAGGCTGAAGCTTTCTTT	CASSPRTEAEAFF
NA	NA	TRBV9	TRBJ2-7	TGTGCCAGCAGCGCAAGAAGTCAGGACACCTCCTACGAGCAGTACTTC	CASSARSQDTSYEQYF
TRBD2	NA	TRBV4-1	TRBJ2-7	TGCGCCAGCAGCCAAGGACTAGCGCGCTACGAGCAGTACTTC	CASSQGLARYEQYF
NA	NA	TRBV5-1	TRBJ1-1	TGCGCCAGCAGCGGTACAGGGTTGGGGACTGAAGCTTTCTTT	CASSGTGLGTEAFF
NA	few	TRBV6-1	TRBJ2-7	TGTGCCAGCATTCGCGGGACAGCCTACGAGCAGTACTTC	CASIRGTAYEQYF
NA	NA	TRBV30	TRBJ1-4	TGTGCCTGGAGTCGGGTAAATAATGAAAAACTGTTTTTT	CAWSRVNNEKLFF
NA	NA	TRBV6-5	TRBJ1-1	TGTGCCAGCAGTTACTCGGATGGGAGCACTGAAGCTTTCTTT	CASSYSDGSTEAFF
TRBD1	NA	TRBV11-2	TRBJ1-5	TGTGCCAGCAGCTTAGGGGACAGCTATCAGCCCCAGCATTTT	CASSLGDSYQPQHF
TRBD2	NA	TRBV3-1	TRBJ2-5	TGTGCCAGCAGCCCGCTAGCGGACCAAGAGACCCAGTACTTC	CASSPLADQETQYF
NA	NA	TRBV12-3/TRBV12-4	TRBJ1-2	TGTGCCAGCAGTTCCGGGGGCGACGGCTACACCTTC	CASSSGGDGYTF
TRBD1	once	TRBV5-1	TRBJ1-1	TGCGCCAGCAGCGAGACAGGGTGGGGCACTGAAGCTTTCTTT	CASSETGWGTEAFF
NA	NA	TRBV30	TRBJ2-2	TGTGCCTGGAAGGCAGGGAACACCGGGGAGCTGTTTTTT	CAWKAGNTGELFF
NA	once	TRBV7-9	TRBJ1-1	TGTGCCAGCAGTGAGGCGGCACAGAAGGAGAACACTGAAGCTTTCTTT	CASSEAAQKENTEAFF
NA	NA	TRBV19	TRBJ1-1	TGTGCCAGTAGTATTGGGGTTTCTGAAGCTTTCTTT	CASSIGVSEAFF
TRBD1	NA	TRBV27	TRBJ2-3	TGTGCCAGCACCCCTGGGACAGTGGGGGCGCCCAGCACAGATACGCAGTATTTT	CASTPGTVGAPSTDTQYF
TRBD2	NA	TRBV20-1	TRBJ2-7	TGCAGTGCTAGAGACGGGAGGGCCTACGAGCAGTACTTC	CSARDGRAYEQYF
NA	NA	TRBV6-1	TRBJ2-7	TGTGCCAGCATGGGTCATCAGGAGGAGGGCCGCCAATACGAGCAGTACTTC	CASMGHQEEGRQYEQYF
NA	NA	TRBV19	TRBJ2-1	TGTGCCAGTAGTATTGCGGGTTATTACAATGAGCAGTTCTTC	CASSIAGYYNEQFF
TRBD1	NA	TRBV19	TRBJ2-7	TGTGCCAGTAGTATTGGGACAGACTACGAGCAGTACTTC	CASSIGTDYEQYF
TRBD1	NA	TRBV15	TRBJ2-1	TGTGCCACCAGCAGAGATTGGGTAGACAGGGGGGCCCGAGCCAGCCGGTACAATGAGCAGTTCTTC	CATSRDWVDRGARASRYNEQFF
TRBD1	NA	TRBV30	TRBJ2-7	TGTGCCTGGAGATTCACGGGACAGGCGAACTACGAGCAGTACTTC	CAWRFTGQANYEQYF
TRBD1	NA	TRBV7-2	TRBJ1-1	TGTGCCAGCAGCCCTTGGACAGGAGCGAACACTGAAGCTTTCTTT	CASSPWTGANTEAFF
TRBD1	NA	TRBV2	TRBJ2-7	TGTGCCAGCAGTGGTGGGGACAGGCTGCACGAGCAGTACTTC	CASSGGDRLHEQYF
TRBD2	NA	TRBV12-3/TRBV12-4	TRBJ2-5	TGTGCCAGCAGTTTTAGCGGGGATTTCGAGACCCAGTACTTC	CASSFSGDFETQYF
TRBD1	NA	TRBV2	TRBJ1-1	TGTGCCAGCAGTGACAGGGGGCTATGGGACACTGAAGCTTTCTTT	CASSDRGLWDTEAFF
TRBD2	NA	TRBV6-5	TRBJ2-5	TGTGCCAGCAGCCTATCGGGGGGGCCACGGGAGACCCAGTACTTC	CASSLSGGPRETQYF
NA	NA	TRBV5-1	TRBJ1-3	TGCGCCAGCAGCTTGGGGGATCCCGGAAACACCATATATTTT	CASSLGDPGNTIYF
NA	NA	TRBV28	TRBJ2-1	TGTGCCAGCAGTTACCTAGGGGACGGGGGCTACAATGAGCAGTTCTTC	CASSYLGDGGYNEQFF
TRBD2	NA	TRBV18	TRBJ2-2	TGTGCCAGCTCACCAAAATTCCCGGGACTAGCGACTCCCGGGGAGCTGTTTTTT	CASSPKFPGLATPGELFF
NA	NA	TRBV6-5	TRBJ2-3	TGTGCCAGCAGTTACTTGGCGGGGTTGGCAGATACGCAGTATTTT	CASSYLAGLADTQYF
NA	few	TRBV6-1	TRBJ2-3	TGTGCCAGCAGTGAGCTAGGGACAGATACGCAGTATTTT	CASSELGTDTQYF
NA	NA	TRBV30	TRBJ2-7	TGTGCCTGGAGTGTACGACGGGGGAACTACGAGCAGTGCTTC	CAWSVRRGNYEQCF
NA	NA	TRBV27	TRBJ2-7	TGTGCCAGCAGGATGGAGTCCTCGGTCCTCTACGAGCAGTACTTC	CASRMESSVLYEQYF
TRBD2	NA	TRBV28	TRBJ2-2	TGTGCCAGCAGTCCTCCCTTTCGACTAGCGGGAGCGAACACCGGGGAGCTGTTTTTT	CASSPPFRLAGANTGELFF
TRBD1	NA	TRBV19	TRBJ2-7	TGTGCCAGTAGTAAACCGGGACAGGAGAGGTACGAGCAGTACTTC	CASSKPGQERYEQYF
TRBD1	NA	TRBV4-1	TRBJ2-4	TGCGCCAGCAGCCCCAGCAGGGGACAGAAAAACATTCAGTACTTC	CASSPSRGQKNIQYF